The clone carrying this T cell receptor (beta chain) was recorded once. Other DNA sequences in the same sample also yield this CDR3. Profiled with immunoSEQ multiplex PCR; TCRdb holds only in-frame clones, not every one. The repertoire holds some 900,000 clones, with 76% as singletons. These data originate in a study of shared clonotypes between healthy human individuals. The CDR3 is 14 amino acids. J lost 3 bases, V lost 3 bases, and 1 base had no gene match. Germline V gene lookup returns CDR1 GTSNPN and CDR2 SVGIG (reference sequence). What was sequenced was memory CD4+ T cells sorted from blood. Subset reported: CD45RA-negative fraction. The receptor was isolated from a man aged 18 to 35 in good health. This chain uses TRBV30 with TRBJ1-6; 8 bases fit TRBD1. CDR3 sequence reads: CAWSGQGYNSPLHF. The CDR3 nucleotides read TGTGCCTGGAGCGGACAGGGCTATAATTCACCCCTCCACTTT.